This T cell receptor (beta chain) derives from a study of early T cells in non-severe SARS-CoV-2 infection. V was trimmed by 7 bases and J by 0 bases, leaving 18 bases between them. The CDR3 consists of 16 residues. TCRdb re-derived calls from the 5' RACE reads in MiXCR, one entry per CDR3 protein. The table includes fewer than 120,000 distinct CDR3 sequences, roughly 12% detected once. This clonotype showed up just a few times. Sample: whole blood, taken at baseline. The receptor comes from an adult who was a healthcare worker with PCR-confirmed SARS-CoV-2 infection or an uninfected control (not recorded which). The chain carries TRBV12-3 or TRBV12-4 and TRBJ1-1, with D possibly TRBD1 on 6 matching bases. The CDR3 reads CASTLTRGRLNTEAFF. The CDR3 coding sequence is TGTGCCAGCACCCTCACCAGGGGCAGATTGAACACTGAAGCTTTCTTT.